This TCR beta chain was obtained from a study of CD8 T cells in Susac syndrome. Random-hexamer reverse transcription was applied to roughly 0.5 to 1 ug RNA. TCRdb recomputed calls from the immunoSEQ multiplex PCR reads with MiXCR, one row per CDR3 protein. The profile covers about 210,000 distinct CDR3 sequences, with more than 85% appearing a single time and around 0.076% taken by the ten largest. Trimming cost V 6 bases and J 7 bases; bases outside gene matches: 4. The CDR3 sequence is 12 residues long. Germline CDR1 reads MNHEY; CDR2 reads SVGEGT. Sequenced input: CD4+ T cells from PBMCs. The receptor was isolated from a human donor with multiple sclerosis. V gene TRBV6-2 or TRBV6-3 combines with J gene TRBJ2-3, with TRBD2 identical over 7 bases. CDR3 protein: CASSPLAYTQYF. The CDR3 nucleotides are TGTGCCAGCAGCCCACTAGCGTATACGCAGTATTTT.